This T cell receptor beta chain was sequenced during a study of blood T cell repertoires in COVID-19. Overall study: The analysed material was cDNA or gDNA that came from T cells, B-cell-depleted T cells, or PBMCs.

The germline gives CDR1 SGHAT, CDR2 FQDESV (reference sequence). V dropped 5 bases and J dropped 5 bases, with 12 bases sitting between them. The CDR3 has 13 residues. Original analysis: For nucleated cells, counts were estimated from reference gene primer amplification. Sequenced by immunoSEQ multiplex PCR; TCRdb stores in-frame clones only, minus some. The D gene and trimming were derived from the DNA, and the V and J assignments and clone size from that table. The profile shows tens of thousands of clones, 80% to 90% of them singletons. The chain has TRBV11-1 and TRBJ1-1, with TRBD1 as a possible D gene (6 bases). The clonotype comes from a man aged 55 to 70 with acute or convalescent COVID-19. The sequenced sample consisted of peripheral blood. This CDR3 is CASSLRRGTEAFF. The CDR3 DNA reads TGTGCCAGCAGCCTTCGCAGGGGAACTGAAGCTTTCTTT.